Given below is one TCR beta chain in context. The antigen is undetermined. The data stem from a study of blood T cell dynamics during melanoma immunotherapy. The CDR3 is made up of 13 amino acids. The V gene's germline CDR1 is LNHDA and CDR2 SQIVND (reference sequence). Each bulk PBMC sample had around 380 ng DNA loaded. Produced via immunoSEQ multiplex PCR; TCRdb's table is partial and in-frame only. The sample includes around 13,000 clones, just over 85% of them seen just once. Study observations and caveats: Whether repertoire-driving clones were melanoma-specific could not be determined.

Time point denoted: pre-treatment baseline. This chain uses TRBV19 with TRBJ2-5; D possibly corresponds to TRBD2 (5 bases). The J call is doubtful: the DNA matches TRBJ2-7 better. The sequenced sample was blood, obtained from a patient treated with checkpoint blockade. The receptor was isolated from a human donor with melanoma. CDR3 amino acids: CASSGLNSYEQYF. The CDR3 nucleotides read TGTGCCAGTAGCGGACTGAACTCCTACGAGCAGTACTTC.